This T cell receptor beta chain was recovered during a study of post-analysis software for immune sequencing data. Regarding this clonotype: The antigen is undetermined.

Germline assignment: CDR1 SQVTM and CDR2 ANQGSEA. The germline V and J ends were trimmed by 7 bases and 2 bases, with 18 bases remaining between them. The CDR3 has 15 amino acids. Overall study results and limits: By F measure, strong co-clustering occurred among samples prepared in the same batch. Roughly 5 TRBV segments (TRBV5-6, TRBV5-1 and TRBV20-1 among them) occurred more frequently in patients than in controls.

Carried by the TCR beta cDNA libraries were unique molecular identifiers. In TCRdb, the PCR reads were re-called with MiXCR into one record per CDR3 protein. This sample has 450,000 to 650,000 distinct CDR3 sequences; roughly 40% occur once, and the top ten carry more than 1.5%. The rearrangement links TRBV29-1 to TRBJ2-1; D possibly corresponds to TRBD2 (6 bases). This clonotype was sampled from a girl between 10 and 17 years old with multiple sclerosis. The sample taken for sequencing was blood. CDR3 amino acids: CSARTTTGTYNEQFF. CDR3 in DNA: TGCAGCGCACGGACTACTACGGGGACCTACAATGAGCAGTTCTTC.